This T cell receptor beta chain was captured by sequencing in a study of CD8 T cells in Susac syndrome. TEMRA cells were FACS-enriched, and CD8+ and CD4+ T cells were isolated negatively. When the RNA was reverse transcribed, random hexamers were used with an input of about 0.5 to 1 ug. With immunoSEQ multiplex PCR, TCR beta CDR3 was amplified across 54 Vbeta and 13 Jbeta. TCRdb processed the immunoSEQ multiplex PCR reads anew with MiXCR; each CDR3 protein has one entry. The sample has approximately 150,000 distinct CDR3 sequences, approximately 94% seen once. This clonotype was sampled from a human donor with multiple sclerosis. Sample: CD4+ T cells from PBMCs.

The CDR3 coding sequence is TGTGCCAGCAGTCCCTGGGGGTCCGGATTAAGGCAGCCCCAGCATTTT. Translated: CASSPWGSGLRQPQHF. The chain couples TRBV6-1 to TRBJ1-5; a possible D gene is TRBD1 (5 bases). This CDR3 has 16 residues. V gave up 5 bases and J gave up 7 bases, with 21 bases separating them. Germline loops: CDR1 MNHNS, CDR2 SASEGT.